These T cell receptor beta chains were read from a single sample in a study of blood T cell repertoires in COVID-19. TCRdb keeps only in-frame clones here, not all; method: immunoSEQ multiplex PCR. This table holds more than 300,000 clones, 80% to 85% found once. Specimen: PBMCs or T cells enriched from blood (not recorded which). These receptors all stem from a woman aged 45-65 years who had recovered from COVID-19. Each CDR3 is given with its conserved first and last residue. Each record gives: clone size, V gene, D gene, J gene, CDR3 DNA, CDR3 protein. D genes are given only for firm matches. Rows give clone size only sometimes, using once, few, many, or a class for an expanded clone.

clone size: .
V gene: TRBV6-5
D gene: .
J gene: TRBJ1-2
CDR3 DNA: TGTGCCAGCAGTCCCGGTTCTAACTATGGCTACACCTTC
CDR3 protein: CASSPGSNYGYTF

clone size: .
V gene: TRBV5-1
D gene: TRBD2
J gene: TRBJ2-5
CDR3 DNA: TGCGCCAGCAGCACCGGGACTAGCGGGGGCTGGGAGACCCAGTACTTC
CDR3 protein: CASSTGTSGGWETQYF

clone size: .
V gene: TRBV19
D gene: TRBD2
J gene: TRBJ2-3
CDR3 DNA: TGTGCCAGTAGGCCGACTAGCGGGGGCGCAGATACGCAGTATTTT
CDR3 protein: CASRPTSGGADTQYF

clone size: .
V gene: TRBV11-2
D gene: .
J gene: TRBJ1-1
CDR3 DNA: TGTGCCAGCAGCTTAGTTCTGGGCGGGTTCACTGAAGCTTTCTTT
CDR3 protein: CASSLVLGGFTEAFF

clone size: .
V gene: TRBV10-3
D gene: TRBD2
J gene: TRBJ2-1
CDR3 DNA: TGTGCCATCAGTGAAATAGGGCCTAGCGGGGGCGGCGGGCAGTTCTTC
CDR3 protein: CAISEIGPSGGGGQFF

clone size: .
V gene: TRBV30
D gene: .
J gene: TRBJ1-4
CDR3 DNA: TGTGCCTGGAGTGTACGATTACGAGGTGAAAAACTGTTTTTT
CDR3 protein: CAWSVRLRGEKLFF

clone size: .
V gene: TRBV6-5
D gene: TRBD1
J gene: TRBJ1-5
CDR3 DNA: TGTGCCAGCCGGGGACAGCGCAATCAGCCCCAGCATTTT
CDR3 protein: CASRGQRNQPQHF

clone size: .
V gene: TRBV30
D gene: TRBD1
J gene: TRBJ1-3
CDR3 DNA: TGTGCCTGGAGCGGGTGGACGTTACTGGGACAGGGATCTAGAAACACCATATATTTT
CDR3 protein: CAWSGWTLLGQGSRNTIYF

clone size: .
V gene: TRBV5-1
D gene: .
J gene: TRBJ1-4
CDR3 DNA: TGCGCCAGCAGCACCCTAGGACTACGGGATGAAAAACTGTTTTTT
CDR3 protein: CASSTLGLRDEKLFF

clone size: .
V gene: TRBV11-3
D gene: TRBD1
J gene: TRBJ1-6
CDR3 DNA: TGTGCCAGCAGCTTAGGGGACAGTCCGAATTCACCCCTCCACTTT
CDR3 protein: CASSLGDSPNSPLHF

clone size: .
V gene: TRBV5-4
D gene: TRBD1
J gene: TRBJ1-2
CDR3 DNA: TGTGCCAGCAGCTCCGGGACAGCGCCTGACCTATATGGCTACACCTTC
CDR3 protein: CASSSGTAPDLYGYTF

clone size: .
V gene: TRBV9
D gene: .
J gene: TRBJ2-1
CDR3 DNA: TGTGCCAGCAGCGTAGCCAGGGCCCTGGGGGAGCAGTTCTTC
CDR3 protein: CASSVARALGEQFF

clone size: few
V gene: TRBV9
D gene: .
J gene: TRBJ1-1
CDR3 DNA: TGTGCCAGCAGCACAAACAGAGACACAGGGAACACTGAAGCTTTCTTT
CDR3 protein: CASSTNRDTGNTEAFF

clone size: .
V gene: TRBV7-2
D gene: .
J gene: TRBJ1-6
CDR3 DNA: TGTGCCAGCAGCTTAGGAGGCCCGCCTCGGCAGGGTTCACCCCTCCACTTT
CDR3 protein: CASSLGGPPRQGSPLHF

clone size: .
V gene: TRBV5-1
D gene: .
J gene: TRBJ1-2
CDR3 DNA: TGCGCCAGCCGAGACAACTCCGAGGGCTACACCTTC
CDR3 protein: CASRDNSEGYTF

clone size: .
V gene: TRBV5-1
D gene: .
J gene: TRBJ2-7
CDR3 DNA: TGCGCCAGCAGCTTGCTTGCAGGTCAAAACGAGCAGTACTTC
CDR3 protein: CASSLLAGQNEQYF

clone size: .
V gene: TRBV7-8
D gene: .
J gene: TRBJ2-2
CDR3 DNA: TGTGCCAGCAGCTCAAACACGAACACCGGGGAGCTGTTTTTT
CDR3 protein: CASSSNTNTGELFF

clone size: .
V gene: TRBV7-6
D gene: TRBD1
J gene: TRBJ2-1
CDR3 DNA: TGTGCCAGCAGCTTGGGACAGGGTAGTGGGAATGAGCAGTTCTTC
CDR3 protein: CASSLGQGSGNEQFF

clone size: .
V gene: TRBV30
D gene: .
J gene: TRBJ2-2
CDR3 DNA: TGTGCCTGGGCTACCGCCGGGGAGCTGTTTTTT
CDR3 protein: CAWATAGELFF

clone size: .
V gene: TRBV19
D gene: .
J gene: TRBJ1-2
CDR3 DNA: TGTGCCACCAGGGGTCTTGCTAACTATGGCTACACCTTC
CDR3 protein: CATRGLANYGYTF

clone size: .
V gene: TRBV11-2
D gene: TRBD1
J gene: TRBJ2-5
CDR3 DNA: TGTGCCAGCAGCCTAGGGACAGAAGAGACCCAGTACTTC
CDR3 protein: CASSLGTEETQYF

clone size: .
V gene: TRBV4-2
D gene: TRBD2
J gene: TRBJ2-1
CDR3 DNA: TGTGCCAGCAGCCAGGCTAGCGGGGGGGCCGAAAATGAGCAGTTCTTC
CDR3 protein: CASSQASGGAENEQFF

clone size: .
V gene: TRBV3-1/TRBV3-2
D gene: TRBD2
J gene: TRBJ2-2
CDR3 DNA: TGTGCCAGCAGCCAGCGGGGGGGTCTCACCGGGGAGCTGTTTTTT
CDR3 protein: CASSQRGGLTGELFF